This TCR beta chain was found in a study of a mutant IDH1 vaccine in newly diagnosed glioma. Points on this clone: The antigen is undetermined.

This CDR3 is 14 amino acids long. After removal of 5 bases from V and 8 bases from J, the junction contained 4 bases not matched to a gene. CDR1 is SGHNT and CDR2 is YENEEA in the germline V gene. The table came from immunoSEQ multiplex PCR; TCRdb's copy has only in-frame clones and leaves some out. The table lists roughly 50,000 clones, 84% of them singletons. Indicated time point: week 35, safety follow-up. Every vaccination contained 300 ug of the mutant IDH1 20-mer peptide and was paired with topical imiquimod. V usage is TRBV11-3 and J usage is TRBJ2-1, with 12 bases lining up with TRBD2. Sequencing was performed on PBMCs, taken from a glioma patient whose treatment included an IDH1 peptide vaccine. This sequence was found in a young woman with glioma. The CDR3 is CASSTGTSGYEQFF. The CDR3 DNA is TGTGCCAGCAGCACCGGGACTAGCGGGTATGAGCAGTTCTTC.